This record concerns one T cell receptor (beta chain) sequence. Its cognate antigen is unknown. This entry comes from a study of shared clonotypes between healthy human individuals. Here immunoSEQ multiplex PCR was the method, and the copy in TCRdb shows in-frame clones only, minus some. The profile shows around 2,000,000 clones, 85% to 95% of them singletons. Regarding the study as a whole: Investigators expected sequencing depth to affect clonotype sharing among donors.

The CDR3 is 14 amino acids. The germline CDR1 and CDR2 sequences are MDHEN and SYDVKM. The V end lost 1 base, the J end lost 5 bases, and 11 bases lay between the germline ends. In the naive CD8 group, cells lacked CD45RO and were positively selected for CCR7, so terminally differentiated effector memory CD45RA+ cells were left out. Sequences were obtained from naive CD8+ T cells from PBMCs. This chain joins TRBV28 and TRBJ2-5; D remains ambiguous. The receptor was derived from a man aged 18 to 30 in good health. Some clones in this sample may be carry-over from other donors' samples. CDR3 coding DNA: TGTGCCAGCAGTTTATTCCTGGCGCGGGAGACCCAGTACTTC. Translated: CASSLFLARETQYF. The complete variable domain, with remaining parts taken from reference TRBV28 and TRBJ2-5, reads DVKVTQSSRYLVKRTGEKVFLECVQDMDHENMFWYRQDPGLGLRLIYFSYDVKMKEKGDIPEGYSVSREKKERFSLILESASTNQTSMYLCASSLFLARETQYFGPGTRLLVL.